This T cell receptor beta chain is drawn from a study of cytomegalovirus exposure and HLA in healthy donors. Study as a whole: Approximately 180 million T cells yielded 100 million to 130 million unique TCR beta sequences, as an earlier analysis found.

Germline V lookup: CDR1 SNHLY, CDR2 FYNNEI. This CDR3 region has 14 residues. General observations from the study: The Asian-associated ancestry cluster reportedly had fewer N-insertions than the approximately 670-donor mean in a later analysis.

13 Jbeta primers and 60 Vbeta primers were used for the PCR. Assay: immunoSEQ multiplex PCR; the TCRdb copy retains only in-frame clones and omits some. The sample records roughly 180,000 clones, 84% being singletons. This clone was counted a few times. The antigen is unknown. One junction end does not reproduce the germline sequence, and a read error may be involved. This receptor was obtained from a young man in good health and CMV-seronegative. V gene TRBV2 combines with J gene TRBJ1-2; the match to TRBD1 covers 8 bases. The sequenced material came from PBMCs. DNA for the CDR3: TGTGCCAGCAGTAAAGCAGGGGGCGCCGGGGGCTACACCTTC. Its protein product is CASSKAGGAGGYTF.